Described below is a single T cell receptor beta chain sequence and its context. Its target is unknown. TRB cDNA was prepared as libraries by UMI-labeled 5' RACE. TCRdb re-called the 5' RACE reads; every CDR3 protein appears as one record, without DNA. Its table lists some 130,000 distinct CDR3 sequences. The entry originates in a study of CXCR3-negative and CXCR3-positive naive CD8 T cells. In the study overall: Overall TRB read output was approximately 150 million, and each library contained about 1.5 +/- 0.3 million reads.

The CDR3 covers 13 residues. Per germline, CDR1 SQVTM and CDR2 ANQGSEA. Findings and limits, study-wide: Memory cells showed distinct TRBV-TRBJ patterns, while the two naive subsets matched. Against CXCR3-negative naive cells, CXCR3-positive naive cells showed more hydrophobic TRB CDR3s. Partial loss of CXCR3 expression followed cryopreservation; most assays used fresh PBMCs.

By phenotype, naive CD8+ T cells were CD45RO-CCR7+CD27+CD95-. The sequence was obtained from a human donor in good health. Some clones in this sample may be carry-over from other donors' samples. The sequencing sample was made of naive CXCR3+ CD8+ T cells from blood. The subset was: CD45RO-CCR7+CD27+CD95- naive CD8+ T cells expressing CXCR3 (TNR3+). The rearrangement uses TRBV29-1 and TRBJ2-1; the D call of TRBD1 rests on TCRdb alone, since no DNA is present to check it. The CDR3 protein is CSVVLGAGGEQFF.